The TCR beta chain under discussion was sequenced for a study of cytomegalovirus exposure and HLA in healthy donors. Germline CDR1 SGHNT, CDR2 YYREEE (reference sequence). With 4 bases removed from V and 7 bases from J, the gap between germline ends came to 15 bases. CDR3 size: 14 residues. Study findings and constraints: Data from an earlier analysis indicated that most TCR beta V segments were productive either about 87% or about 30% of the time. Researchers reported in a later analysis that common viral pathogens appeared linked to several top clusters. In a later analysis, V- and J-gene trimming of beta chains associated with a DCLRE1C missense variant, replicated independently. Later analysis showed most CMV-associated TCR beta chains appearing HLA-restricted.

The PCR used 60 Vbeta and 13 Jbeta primers. Sequenced by immunoSEQ multiplex PCR; TCRdb stores in-frame clones only, minus some. Among roughly 150,000 clones, roughly two thirds were seen once, and the ten largest hold 5% to 6.5%. Regarding this clone: The antigen remains undetermined.

This receptor was taken from a young woman in good health and CMV-seropositive. The sequenced sample consisted of PBMCs. The chain carries TRBV5-4 and TRBJ2-1; TRBD2 is a possible D gene (6 bases). Here the CDR3 DNA reads TGTGCCAGCAGCCCCGCGCTAGCGTTAAATGAGCAGTTCTTC. It yields the protein CASSPALALNEQFF.